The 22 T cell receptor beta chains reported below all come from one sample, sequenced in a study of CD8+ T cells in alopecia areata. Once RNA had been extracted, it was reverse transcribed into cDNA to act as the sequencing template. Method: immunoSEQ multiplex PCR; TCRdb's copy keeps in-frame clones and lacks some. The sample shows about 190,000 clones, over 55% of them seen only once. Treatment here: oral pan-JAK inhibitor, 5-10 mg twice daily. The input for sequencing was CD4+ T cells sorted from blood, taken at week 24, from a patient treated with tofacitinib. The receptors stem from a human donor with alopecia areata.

CDR3 nucleotides: TGTGCCACCAGCAGAGCGAGGTTACAAGATACGCAGTATTTT. Amino acids: CATSRARLQDTQYF. The V gene is TRBV15, the J gene TRBJ2-3; D is undetermined. With 1 base removed from V and 5 bases from J, the gap between germline ends came to 10 bases. The V gene's germline CDR1 is LNHNV and CDR2 YYDKDF (reference sequence). This CDR3 comprises 14 residues. Filled out from reference TRBV15 and TRBJ2-3, the complete variable domain reads DAMVIQNPRYQVTQFGKPVTLSCSQTLNHNVMYWYQQKSSQAPKLLFHYYDKDFNNEADTPDNFQSRRPNTSFCFLDIRSPGLGDTAMYLCATSRARLQDTQYFGPGTRLTVL.

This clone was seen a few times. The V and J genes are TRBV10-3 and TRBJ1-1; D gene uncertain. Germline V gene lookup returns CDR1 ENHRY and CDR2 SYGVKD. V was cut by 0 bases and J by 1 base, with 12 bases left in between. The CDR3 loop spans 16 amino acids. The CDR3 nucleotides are TGTGCCATCAGTGAGTCGGGGAGAGGGAAGAACACTGAAGCTTTCTTT. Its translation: CAISESGRGKNTEAFF.

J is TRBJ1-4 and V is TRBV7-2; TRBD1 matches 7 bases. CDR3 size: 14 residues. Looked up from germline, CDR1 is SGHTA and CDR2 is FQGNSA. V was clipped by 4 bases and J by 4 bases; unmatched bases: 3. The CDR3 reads CASSSRDSNEKLFF. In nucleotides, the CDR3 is TGTGCCAGCAGCTCCCGGGACAGTAATGAAAAACTGTTTTTT.

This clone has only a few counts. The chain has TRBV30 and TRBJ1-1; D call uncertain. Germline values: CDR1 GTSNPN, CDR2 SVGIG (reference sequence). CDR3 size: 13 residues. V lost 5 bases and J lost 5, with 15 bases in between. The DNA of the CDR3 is TGTGCCTGGGACGGACGCGCGGGGACTGAAGCTTTCTTT. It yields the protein CAWDGRAGTEAFF.

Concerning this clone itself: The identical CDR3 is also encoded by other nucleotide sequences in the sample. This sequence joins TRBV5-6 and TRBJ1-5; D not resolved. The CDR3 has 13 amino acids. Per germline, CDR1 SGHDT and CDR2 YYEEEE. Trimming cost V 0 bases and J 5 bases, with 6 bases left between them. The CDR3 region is CASSLGRDQPQHF. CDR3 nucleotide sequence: TGTGCCAGCAGCTTGGGTAGGGATCAGCCCCAGCATTTT.

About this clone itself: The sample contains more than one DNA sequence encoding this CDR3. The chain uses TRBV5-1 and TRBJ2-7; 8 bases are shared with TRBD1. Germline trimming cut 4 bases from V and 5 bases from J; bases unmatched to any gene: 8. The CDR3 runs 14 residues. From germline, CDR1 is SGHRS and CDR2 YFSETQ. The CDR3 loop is CASSPGQGFDEQYF. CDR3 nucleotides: TGCGCCAGCAGCCCAGGACAGGGATTCGACGAGCAGTACTTC.

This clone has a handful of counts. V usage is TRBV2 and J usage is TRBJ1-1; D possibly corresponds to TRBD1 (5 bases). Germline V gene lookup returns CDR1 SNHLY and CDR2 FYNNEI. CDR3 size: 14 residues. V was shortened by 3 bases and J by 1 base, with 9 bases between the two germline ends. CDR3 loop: CASSEWGENTEAFF. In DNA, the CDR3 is TGTGCCAGCAGTGAGTGGGGGGAGAACACTGAAGCTTTCTTT.

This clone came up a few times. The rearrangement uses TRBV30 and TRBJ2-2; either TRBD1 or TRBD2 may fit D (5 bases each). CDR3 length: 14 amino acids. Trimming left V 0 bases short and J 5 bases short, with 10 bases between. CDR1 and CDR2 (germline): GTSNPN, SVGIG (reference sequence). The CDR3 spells CAWSVLRGTGELFF. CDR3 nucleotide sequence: TGTGCCTGGAGTGTACTGAGGGGAACCGGGGAGCTGTTTTTT.

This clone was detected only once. CDR3 region: CSVEGPGVRGYTF. The CDR3 coding sequence is TGCAGCGTTGAAGGTCCTGGGGTCCGGGGCTACACCTTC. V and J are TRBV29-1 and TRBJ1-2; D is unresolved. Trimming stripped 1 base from V and 8 bases from J, with 14 bases between. This CDR3 has 13 residues. CDR1 is SQVTM, CDR2 ANQGSEA, per germline. The full variable domain, with the rest looked up from reference TRBV29-1 and TRBJ1-2, is SAVISQKPSRDICQRGTSLTIQCQVDSQVTMMFWYRQQPGQSLTLIATANQGSEATYESGFVIDKFPISRPNLTFSTLTVSNMSPEDSSIYLCSVEGPGVRGYTFGSGTRLTVV.

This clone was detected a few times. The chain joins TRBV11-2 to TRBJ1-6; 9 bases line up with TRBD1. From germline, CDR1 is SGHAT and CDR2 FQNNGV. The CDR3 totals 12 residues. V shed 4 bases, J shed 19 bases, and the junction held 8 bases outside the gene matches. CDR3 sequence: CASSSTGTGIHF. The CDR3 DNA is TGTGCCAGCAGCTCCACCGGGACAGGGATTCACTTT.

The CDR3 DNA follows: TGCGCCAGCAGTGAGACGGACAGGGCCGCTTTCTTT. Residues: CASSETDRAAFF. This chain joins TRBV10-2 and TRBJ1-1; TRBD1 agrees at 8 bases. Trimming at V came to 2 bases and at J to 11 bases, leaving 4 bases not matched to a gene. The CDR3 totals 12 residues. Germline V gene data show CDR1 as WSHSY and CDR2 as SAAADI.

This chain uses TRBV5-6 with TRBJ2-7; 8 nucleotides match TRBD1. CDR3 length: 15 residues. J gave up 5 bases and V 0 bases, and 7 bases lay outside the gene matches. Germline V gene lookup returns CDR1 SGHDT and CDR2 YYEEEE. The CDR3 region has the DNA TGTGCCAGCAGCTTGGGAGGACAGGGTCTCGACGAGCAGTACTTC. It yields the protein CASSLGGQGLDEQYF.

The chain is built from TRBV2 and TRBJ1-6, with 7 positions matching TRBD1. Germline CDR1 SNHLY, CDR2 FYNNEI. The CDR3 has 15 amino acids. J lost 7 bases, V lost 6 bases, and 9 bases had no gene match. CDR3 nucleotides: TGTGCCAGCAGAGCAAGACAGGGAAGGAATTCACCCCTCCACTTT. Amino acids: CASRARQGRNSPLHF.

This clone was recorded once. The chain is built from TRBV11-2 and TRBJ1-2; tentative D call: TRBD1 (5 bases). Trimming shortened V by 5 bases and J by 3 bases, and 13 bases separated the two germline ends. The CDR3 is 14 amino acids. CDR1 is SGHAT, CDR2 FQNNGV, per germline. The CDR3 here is CASSPRRVDYGYTF. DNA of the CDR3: TGTGCCAGCAGCCCTCGCAGGGTGGACTATGGCTACACCTTC.

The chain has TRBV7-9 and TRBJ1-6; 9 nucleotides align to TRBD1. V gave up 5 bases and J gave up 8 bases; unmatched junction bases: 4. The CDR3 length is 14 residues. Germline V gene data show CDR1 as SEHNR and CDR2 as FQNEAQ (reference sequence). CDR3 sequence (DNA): TGTGCCAGCAGCCTACGGACAGGGGATTCACCCCTCCACTTT. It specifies CASSLRTGDSPLHF.

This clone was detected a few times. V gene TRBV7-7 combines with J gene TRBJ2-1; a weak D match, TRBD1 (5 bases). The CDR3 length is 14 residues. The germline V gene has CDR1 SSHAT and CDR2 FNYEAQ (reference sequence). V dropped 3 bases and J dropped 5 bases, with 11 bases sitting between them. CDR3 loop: CASSLDTTHNEQFF. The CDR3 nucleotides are TGTGCCAGCAGCTTGGACACGACCCACAATGAGCAGTTCTTC.

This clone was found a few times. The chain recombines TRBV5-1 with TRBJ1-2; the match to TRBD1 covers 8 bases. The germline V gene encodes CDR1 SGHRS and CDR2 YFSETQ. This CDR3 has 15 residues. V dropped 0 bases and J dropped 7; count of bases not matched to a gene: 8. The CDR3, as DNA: TGCGCCAGCAGCTTGGAAGGACAGGGATCGAGTGGCTACACCTTC. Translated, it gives CASSLEGQGSSGYTF.

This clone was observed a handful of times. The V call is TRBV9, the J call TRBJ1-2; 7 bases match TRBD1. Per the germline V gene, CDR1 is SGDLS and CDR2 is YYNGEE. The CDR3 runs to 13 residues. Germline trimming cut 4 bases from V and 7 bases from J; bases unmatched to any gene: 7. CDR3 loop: CASSPRGLGGYTF. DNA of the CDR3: TGTGCCAGCAGCCCGAGGGGGCTGGGTGGCTACACCTTC.

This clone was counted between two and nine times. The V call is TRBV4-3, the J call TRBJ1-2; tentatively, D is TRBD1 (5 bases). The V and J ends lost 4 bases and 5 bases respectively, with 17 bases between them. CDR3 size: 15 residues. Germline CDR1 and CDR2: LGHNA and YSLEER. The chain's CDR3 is CASSRDPGNPYGYTF. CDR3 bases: TGCGCCAGCAGCCGAGACCCAGGGAACCCTTATGGCTACACCTTC.

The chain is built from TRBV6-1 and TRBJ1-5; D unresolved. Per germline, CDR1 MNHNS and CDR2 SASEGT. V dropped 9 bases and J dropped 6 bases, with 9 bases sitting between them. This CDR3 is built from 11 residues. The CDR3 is CASGTGQPQHF. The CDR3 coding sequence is TGTGCCAGTGGCACGGGTCAGCCCCAGCATTTT.

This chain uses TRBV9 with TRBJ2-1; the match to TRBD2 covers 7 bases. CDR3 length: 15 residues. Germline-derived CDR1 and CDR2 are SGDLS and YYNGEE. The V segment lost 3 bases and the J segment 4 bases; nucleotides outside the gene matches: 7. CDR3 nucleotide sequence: TGTGCCAGCAGCGCACGAGCGGGGAATTACAATGAGCAGTTCTTC. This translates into CASSARAGNYNEQFF. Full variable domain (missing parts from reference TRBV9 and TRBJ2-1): DSGVTQTPKHLITATGQRVTLRCSPRSGDLSVYWYQQSLDQGLQFLIQYYNGEERAKGNILERFSAQQFPDLHSELNLSSLELGDSALYFCASSARAGNYNEQFFGPGTRLTVL.

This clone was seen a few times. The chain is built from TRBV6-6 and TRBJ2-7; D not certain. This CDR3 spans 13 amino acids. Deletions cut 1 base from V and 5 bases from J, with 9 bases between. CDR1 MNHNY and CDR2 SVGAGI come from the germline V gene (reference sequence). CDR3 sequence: CASSYLLRNEQYF. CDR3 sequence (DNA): TGTGCCAGCAGTTACTTGTTGAGGAACGAGCAGTACTTC.